Presented here are 24 T cell receptor beta chains from one specimen sequenced in a study of blood T cell repertoires in COVID-19 (dated by TCRdb to about 2020). Library creation used the immunoSEQ multiplex PCR assay. TCRdb limited this immuneACCESS table to in-frame rearrangements with V and J called. A share of clones is missing; checked studies link under half to unresolved V genes, and the rest is unexplained. The sample table lists some 120,000 clones, approximately 84% of them with a count of one. The top ten clones comprise approximately 2% of the sample. The sequencing input was peripheral blood. The receptors were sampled from a man aged 65 to 85 with acute or convalescent COVID-19.

This chain joins TRBV6-5 and TRBJ1-2, with D maybe TRBD1 (5 bases). The V gene lost 2 bases and the J gene lost 3 bases, with 10 bases spanning the gap. Germline CDR1 MNHEY, CDR2 SVGAGI. The CDR3 has 14 residues. CDR3: CASSYGRADYGYTF. The CDR3, as DNA: TGTGCCAGCAGTTACGGCAGGGCAGACTATGGCTACACCTTC.

J is TRBJ2-7 and V is TRBV18, with D possibly matching TRBD2 (7 bases). Germline CDR1 KGHSH, CDR2 LQKENI. Trimming took 2 bases from V and 2 from J, leaving 16 bases between them. This CDR3 spans 16 amino acids. This chain's CDR3 is CASSPGGGGAAYEQYF. The CDR3 nucleotides read TGTGCCAGCTCACCAGGTGGAGGGGGGGCCGCCTACGAGCAGTACTTC.

The chain joins TRBV3-1 (or the pseudogene TRBV3-2) to TRBJ2-3, with a weak D call TRBD2 (5 bases). The germline V and J ends were trimmed by 4 bases and 3 bases, with 11 bases remaining between them. This CDR3 spans 14 amino acids. Looked up from germline, CDR1 is LGHDT and CDR2 is YNNKEL (reference sequence). The CDR3 coding sequence is TGTGCCAGCAGCCGAAGGAGCGGTACAGATACGCAGTATTTT. Its protein is CASSRRSGTDTQYF.

The gene calls are TRBV7-2 and TRBJ2-1, with a possible D match to TRBD2 (6 bases). Trimming left V 0 bases short and J 0 bases short, with 9 bases between. The CDR3 covers 16 residues. CDR1 is SGHTA and CDR2 is FQGNSA in the germline V gene. DNA for the CDR3: TGTGCCAGCAGCTTAGCGGGGGGTACCTCCTACAATGAGCAGTTCTTC. It yields the protein CASSLAGGTSYNEQFF.

The CDR3 DNA reads TGTGCCAGCAATTTCGGGGGGGCGAGGCCAGATACGCAGTATTTT. Translated, it gives CASNFGGARPDTQYF. The V call is TRBV2, the J call TRBJ2-3; TRBD2 matches 8 bases. The germline V gene has CDR1 SNHLY and CDR2 FYNNEI. The CDR3 is 15 amino acids. J lost 4 bases, V lost 7 bases, and 10 bases had no gene match.

The CDR3 nucleotides are TGTGCCAGCAGTGAATCGGGACCAAGGGGAGGACAGCCCCAGCATTTT. This encodes CASSESGPRGGQPQHF. The J gene is TRBJ1-5, the V gene TRBV6-1; TRBD1 is a possible D gene (5 bases). The germline V gene has CDR1 MNHNS and CDR2 SASEGT. The CDR3 has 16 amino acids. The germline V and J ends were trimmed by 2 bases and 7 bases, with 18 bases remaining between them.

This clone was counted once. J is TRBJ1-1 and V is TRBV29-1; the D gene is possibly TRBD1 (5 bases). Germline CDR1 reads SQVTM; CDR2 reads ANQGSEA. Trimming removed 0 bases from V and 11 bases from J, with 13 bases in between. The CDR3 runs 12 residues. The CDR3 protein is CSVEEGREGAFF. The CDR3 DNA follows: TGCAGCGTTGAAGAGGGACGGGAGGGGGCTTTCTTT.

The chain has TRBV5-1 and TRBJ1-3; D is unclear. The CDR3 length is 16 residues. Trimming stripped 4 bases from V and 3 bases from J, with 17 bases between. The germline V gene has CDR1 SGHRS and CDR2 YFSETQ. The CDR3 DNA sequence: TGCGCCAGCAGCCCTGGTCAGGCCCTCGGTGGAAACACCATATATTTT. It codes for CASSPGQALGGNTIYF. The full variable domain, rest sourced from reference TRBV5-1 and TRBJ1-3, is KAGVTQTPRYLIKTRGQQVTLSCSPISGHRSVSWYQQTPGQGLQFLFEYFSETQRNKGNFPGRFSGRQFSNSRSEMNVSTLELGDSALYLCASSPGQALGGNTIYFGEGSWLTVV.

V is TRBV7-2 and J is TRBJ2-1, with TRBD2 matching over 12 bases. The germline V gene encodes CDR1 SGHTA and CDR2 FQGNSA. The ends lost 10 bases at V and 1 base at J; junction bases unmatched: 8. The CDR3 is made up of 16 amino acids. The CDR3 coding sequence is TGTGCCACTCGGACTAGCGGGGCGATATCCTACAATGAGCAGTTCTTC. This translates into CATRTSGAISYNEQFF.

This clone was picked up a small number of times. The rearrangement links TRBV12-3 or TRBV12-4 to TRBJ1-3, with a tentative D call TRBD1 (6 bases). V was pared by 6 bases and J by 2 bases, with 8 bases between. The CDR3 runs 13 residues. This CDR3 is CASRPGAGNTIYF. Here the CDR3 DNA reads TGTGCCAGCAGACCAGGGGCTGGAAACACCATATATTTT.

The chain has TRBV5-1 and TRBJ2-1; 7 bases map to TRBD1. V lost 3 bases, J lost 4 bases, and 10 bases stayed unmatched. The CDR3 runs to 16 residues. Germline V gene data show CDR1 as SGHRS and CDR2 as YFSETQ. The CDR3 region has the DNA TGCGCCAGCAGCTCGGACAGGACATATAATTACAATGAGCAGTTCTTC. This codes for CASSSDRTYNYNEQFF.

This clone appeared a single time. The V and J genes are TRBV19 and TRBJ2-2; weak D call: TRBD1 (6 bases). The V gene lost 4 bases and the J gene lost 0 bases, with 9 bases spanning the gap. In germline, CDR1 is LNHDA, CDR2 SQIVND (reference sequence). The CDR3 is 15 amino acids. DNA for the CDR3: TGTGCCAGTAGTAGACAGGAGACGAACACCGGGGAGCTGTTTTTT. Its translation: CASSRQETNTGELFF.

This clone occurred once. V usage is TRBV19 and J usage is TRBJ1-2; the match to TRBD1 covers 10 bases. The ends lost 8 bases at V and 4 bases at J; junction bases unmatched: 10. CDR1 and CDR2 from the germline V gene are LNHDA and SQIVND (reference sequence). The CDR3 is 15 residues long. In nucleotides, the CDR3 is TGTGCCAGTTGTTGGGGACAGGGGTCGGTCTATGGCTACACCTTC. The encoded protein is CASCWGQGSVYGYTF.

The V gene is TRBV14, the J gene TRBJ2-2; 7 bases align to TRBD1. Trimming took 7 bases from V and 4 from J; bases not matched to a gene: 6. Germline V CDR1 and CDR2: SGHDN, FVKESK. This CDR3 has 14 amino acids. CDR3 residues: CASNRQGSTGELFF. The DNA for the CDR3 is TGTGCCAGCAACCGACAGGGATCCACCGGGGAGCTGTTTTTT.

The J gene is TRBJ2-2, the V gene TRBV13, with D possibly being TRBD2 (6 bases). Trimming took 7 bases from V and 4 from J, leaving 16 bases between them. The CDR3 is 15 amino acids. Germline loops: CDR1 PRHDT, CDR2 FYEKMQ (reference sequence). In DNA form, the CDR3 reads TGTGCCAGCACCCCGGAGGGACGGGGCACCGGGGAGCTGTTTTTT. It encodes CASTPEGRGTGELFF. The complete variable domain, with remaining parts taken from reference TRBV13 and TRBJ2-2, reads AAGVIQSPRHLIKEKRETATLKCYPIPRHDTVYWYQQGPGQDPQFLISFYEKMQSDKGSIPDRFSAQQFSDYHSELNMSSLELGDSALYFCASTPEGRGTGELFFGEGSRLTVL.

This clone was seen repeatedly, ten times or more. The chain is built from TRBV29-1 and TRBJ1-2; unclear D gene. There are 12 residues in the CDR3. Germline CDR1 SQVTM, CDR2 ANQGSEA. V lost 8 bases, J lost 2 bases, and 12 bases lay in between. The CDR3 region has the DNA TGCAGCAGTTGGAGTGGCAACTATGGCTACACCTTC. Residues: CSSWSGNYGYTF. The full variable domain, rest sourced from reference TRBV29-1 and TRBJ1-2, is SAVISQKPSRDICQRGTSLTIQCQVDSQVTMMFWYRQQPGQSLTLIATANQGSEATYESGFVIDKFPISRPNLTFSTLTVSNMSPEDSSIYLCSSWSGNYGYTFGSGTRLTVV.

This clone was seen only a few times. The gene calls are TRBV9 and TRBJ1-1; possibly TRBD1 for D (6 bases). The germline V gene encodes CDR1 SGDLS and CDR2 YYNGEE. V was clipped by 3 bases and J by 2 bases, with 17 bases between them. This CDR3 is 16 amino acids long. CDR3 loop: CASSAGPGTLNTEAFF. CDR3 nucleotide sequence: TGTGCCAGCAGCGCGGGCCCCGGGACACTTAACACTGAAGCTTTCTTT.

The J gene is TRBJ1-3, the V gene TRBV18, with D unclear. The length of the CDR3 is 13 residues. Germline V gene lookup returns CDR1 KGHSH and CDR2 LQKENI. The germline V and J ends were trimmed by 4 bases and 4 bases, with 8 bases remaining between them. The CDR3 region is CASSLKQGNTIYF. The CDR3 region has the DNA TGTGCCAGCTCACTCAAACAGGGAAACACCATATATTTT.

This clone has only one observation. This chain connects TRBV18 to TRBJ2-7; a weak D match, TRBD1 (6 bases). The CDR3 contains 13 residues. Germline V gene lookup returns CDR1 KGHSH and CDR2 LQKENI. V gave up 3 bases and J gave up 5 bases, with 11 bases separating them. The CDR3 sequence is CASSPNRQDEQYF. The CDR3 coding sequence is TGTGCCAGCTCACCGAATCGACAGGACGAGCAGTACTTC.

This clone appeared once. This chain uses TRBV3-1 (or the pseudogene TRBV3-2) with TRBJ2-5; 8 positions match TRBD2. CDR3 length equals 13 residues. With 2 bases clipped from V and 14 bases from J, the junction kept 10 bases outside the gene matches. Germline CDR1 and CDR2: LGHDT and YNNKEL (reference sequence). The CDR3 region has the DNA TGTGCCAGCAGCCAACAATCGGGCAGCGGGGGATACTTC. Translated: CASSQQSGSGGYF.

This clone has only one observation. The DNA of the CDR3 is TGTGCCAGCAGTTTGTATGGGACTAGCGGGGTACGGAATGAGCAGTTCTTC. Translated, it gives CASSLYGTSGVRNEQFF. V gene TRBV27 combines with J gene TRBJ2-1, with 13 nucleotides matching TRBD2. The junction had 9 bases not matched to a gene; V was cut back by 3 bases and J by 7 bases. CDR1 is MNHEY and CDR2 is SMNVEV in the germline V gene (reference sequence). The CDR3 is 17 amino acids.

The count of this clone is one. The V call is TRBV6-5, the J call TRBJ2-6; the D is unclear. Germline loops: CDR1 MNHEY, CDR2 SVGAGI. The CDR3 totals 14 residues. The V end was cut by 6 bases, the J end by 0 bases, with 6 bases between. The CDR3 spells CASRASSGANVLTF. Written as DNA, the CDR3 is TGTGCCAGCAGGGCTTCCTCTGGGGCCAACGTCCTGACTTTC.

The genes are TRBV7-2 and TRBJ1-2; 7 nucleotides match TRBD1. Germline trimming cut 1 base from V and 4 bases from J; bases unmatched to any gene: 9. Per the germline V gene, CDR1 is SGHTA and CDR2 is FQGNSA. The length of the CDR3 is 16 residues. The CDR3 sequence is CASSLDGARGFYGYTF. In DNA, the CDR3 is TGTGCCAGCAGCTTAGACGGGGCCAGGGGGTTCTATGGCTACACCTTC.

The V call is TRBV3-1 (or the pseudogene TRBV3-2), the J call TRBJ1-1; 9 bases are a match to TRBD1. Trimming cost V 4 bases and J 11 bases; bases outside gene matches: 11. Germline-derived CDR1 and CDR2 are LGHDT and YNNKEL (reference sequence). The CDR3 sequence is 14 residues long. CDR3 sequence (DNA): TGTGCCAGCAGCCCCCGGGACAGGGCCCCTGGGGCTTTCTTT. Its translation is CASSPRDRAPGAFF.